The 31 T cell receptor beta chains listed next were all sequenced from one sample in a study of T cells expressing NK-cell markers. Using the 5' RACE reads, TCRdb records one entry per CDR3 protein without DNA. The listing contains approximately 460,000 distinct CDR3 sequences. Sequencing used blood T cells: a sorted CD56 or NKG2C T cell subset, CD4+ or CD8+ T cells, or bulk PBMC T cells (not recorded which). These receptors all stem from a woman between 18 and 70 years old in good health.

This chain links TRBV5-1 with TRBJ2-5; with no DNA, the TCRdb D assignment of TRBD1 cannot be verified. Germline CDR1 is SGHRS and CDR2 is YFSETQ. There are 14 residues in the CDR3. CDR3 protein: CASTNPRGVETQYF.

The V gene is TRBV29-1, the J gene TRBJ1-2; the TCRdb D gene call, TRBD1, has no DNA to confirm it. The CDR3 length is 12 residues. CDR1 SQVTM and CDR2 ANQGSEA come from the germline V gene. The CDR3 is CSVGDRERGYTF.

The chain couples TRBV18 to TRBJ2-7. Germline CDR1 and CDR2: KGHSH and LQKENI. CDR3 length equals 14 residues. This chain's CDR3 is CASSPLGQAYEQYF.

The chain couples TRBV12-3 or TRBV12-4 to TRBJ1-2; TCRdb gives TRBD1 as the D gene, but with no DNA this cannot be confirmed. The CDR3 consists of 14 residues. The chain's CDR3 is CASSPPGQYYGYTF.

The CDR3 spells CASSIWAGREKLFF. V is TRBV19 and J is TRBJ1-4; TCRdb's D call, TRBD1, is unchecked because there is no DNA. The CDR3 consists of 14 residues. CDR1 is LNHDA, CDR2 SQIVND, per germline (reference sequence).

The rearrangement links TRBV5-6 to TRBJ1-5; the TRBD1 assignment by TCRdb is unverifiable without DNA. The CDR3 covers 14 residues. CDR1 is SGHDT and CDR2 is YYEEEE in the germline V gene. CDR3 region: CASSGQNSNQPQHF.

The J gene is TRBJ1-4, the V gene TRBV5-6; absent DNA, TCRdb's TRBD1 call cannot be checked. This CDR3 is built from 14 residues. Germline values: CDR1 SGHDT, CDR2 YYEEEE. CDR3 in amino acids: CASSYRAINEKLFF.

This chain joins TRBV29-1 and TRBJ2-7; TCRdb proposes TRBD2, but this gene call is untestable without DNA. This CDR3 region has 13 residues. Germline V gives CDR1 SQVTM, CDR2 ANQGSEA. The CDR3 protein is CSATSGSSYEQYF.

The J gene is TRBJ1-2, the V gene TRBV6-2 or TRBV6-3; the D call of TRBD1 rests on TCRdb alone, since no DNA is present to check it. The CDR3 has 15 amino acids. Germline V gene lookup returns CDR1 MNHEY and CDR2 SVGEGT. CDR3 region: CASSYTPDSKSIYTF.

This sequence joins TRBV29-1 and TRBJ2-5. The CDR3 consists of 12 residues. The germline CDR1 and CDR2 sequences are SQVTM and ANQGSEA. The chain's CDR3 is CSVEKSGETQYF.

J is TRBJ1-2 and V is TRBV27. The CDR3 extends over 14 amino acids. CDR1 and CDR2 from the germline V gene are MNHEY and SMNVEV (reference sequence). The CDR3 sequence is CASSEGPLNYGYTF.

The gene calls are TRBV6-2 or TRBV6-3 and TRBJ1-2; as DNA is missing, the TRBD1 call by TCRdb cannot be tested. The germline V gene has CDR1 MNHEY and CDR2 SVGEGT. The CDR3 runs 20 residues. The chain's CDR3 is CASSYSLGAAPKDFHYGYTF.

The chain carries TRBV12-5 and TRBJ1-1; TCRdb's D call of TRBD1 is untestable without DNA. CDR3 length equals 16 residues. CDR1 and CDR2 (germline): LGHNT, FRNRAP. The CDR3 here is CASGPIVGTLNTEAFF. Variable domain in full (rest from reference TRBV12-5 and TRBJ1-1): DARVTQTPRHKVTEMGQEVTMRCQPILGHNTVFWYRQTMMQGLELLAYFRNRAPLDDSGMPKDRFSAEMPDATLATLKIQPSEPRDSAVYFCASGPIVGTLNTEAFFGQGTRLTVV.

This chain joins TRBV28 and TRBJ2-7; the D gene TCRdb calls, TRBD1, cannot be checked with no DNA. Germline V gene lookup returns CDR1 MDHEN and CDR2 SYDVKM. This CDR3 contains 12 residues. Here the CDR3 reads CASCRDPIEQYF.

V and J are TRBV24-1 and TRBJ2-1. Germline CDR1 reads KGHDR; CDR2 reads SFDVKD. CDR3 length: 15 amino acids. CDR3 residues: CATSDSMDGPNEQFF.

The V call is TRBV12-3 or TRBV12-4, the J call TRBJ2-1; TCRdb proposes TRBD2, but this gene call is untestable without DNA. The CDR3 has 17 residues. The CDR3 here is CASSSGTSGIGRHEQFF.

The V and J genes are TRBV18 and TRBJ1-4. The germline gives CDR1 KGHSH, CDR2 LQKENI. The CDR3 covers 17 residues. CDR3 amino acids: CASSRRNDGTSNEKLFF. Based on the CDR3 plus reference TRBV18 and TRBJ1-4, the full variable domain is NAGVMQNPRHLVRRRGQEARLRCSPMKGHSHVYWYRQLPEEGLKFMVYLQKENIIDESGMPKERFSAEFPKEGPSILRIQQVVRGDSAAYFCASSRRNDGTSNEKLFFGSGTQLSVL.

The CDR3 loop reads CASSILGPGTDTQYF. This rearrangement joins TRBV12-3 or TRBV12-4 to TRBJ2-3; there is no DNA to check the TCRdb D call of TRBD1. The CDR3 covers 15 residues.

V is TRBV12-3 or TRBV12-4 and J is TRBJ1-4. The CDR3 is made up of 11 amino acids. The chain's CDR3 is CASTEGEKLFF.

The chain carries TRBV4-3 and TRBJ2-3; there is no DNA to check the TCRdb D call of TRBD2. The CDR3 runs 16 residues. Germline V lookup: CDR1 LGHNA, CDR2 YSLEER. This CDR3 reads CASSQVQRGATDTQYF.

The CDR3 spells CASSQDLGQGAEQYF. This chain uses TRBV4-2 with TRBJ2-7; TCRdb designates TRBD1, a call that cannot be tested without DNA. Germline lookup yields CDR1 LGHNA and CDR2 YNFKEQ. The length of the CDR3 is 15 residues.

The gene calls are TRBV5-1 and TRBJ2-7; the D gene TCRdb calls, TRBD2, cannot be checked with no DNA. Germline values: CDR1 SGHRS, CDR2 YFSETQ. This CDR3 is built from 13 residues. The CDR3: CASSLTGDGEQYF.

The rearrangement joins TRBV4-1 to TRBJ1-6. The germline V gene has CDR1 MGHRA and CDR2 YSYEKL. CDR3 size: 16 residues. The CDR3: CASSQEQPKTGSPLHF.

The chain joins TRBV7-9 to TRBJ1-2; TCRdb outputs TRBD1, but without DNA this stays unchecked. CDR3 length: 15 amino acids. Germline V lookup: CDR1 SEHNR, CDR2 FQNEAQ (reference sequence). CDR3 in amino acids: CASSVTRVTVDGYTF.

The V gene is TRBV4-3, the J gene TRBJ2-3; TCRdb gives TRBD1 as the D gene, but with no DNA this cannot be confirmed. The CDR3 extends over 16 amino acids. CDR1 and CDR2 (germline): LGHNA, YSLEER. The CDR3 spells CASSQEPGRATDTQYF.

The chain is built from TRBV12-3 or TRBV12-4 and TRBJ2-4; no DNA is available, so the TRBD1 call from TCRdb remains unchecked. The CDR3 is 16 residues long. The chain's CDR3 is CASSLWPGTSRHIQYF.

The gene calls are TRBV24-1 and TRBJ1-5. Germline CDR1 KGHDR, CDR2 SFDVKD. The CDR3 is 14 amino acids. CDR3 in amino acids: CATSDLDSNQPQHF.

The V gene is TRBV5-1, the J gene TRBJ2-1; the D gene TCRdb calls, TRBD2, cannot be checked with no DNA. The CDR3 sequence is 18 residues long. The germline V gene encodes CDR1 SGHRS and CDR2 YFSETQ. This CDR3 reads CASSLEGLAGMDYNEQFF. The full variable domain, its missing parts supplied by reference TRBV5-1 and TRBJ2-1, is KAGVTQTPRYLIKTRGQQVTLSCSPISGHRSVSWYQQTPGQGLQFLFEYFSETQRNKGNFPGRFSGRQFSNSRSEMNVSTLELGDSALYLCASSLEGLAGMDYNEQFFGPGTRLTVL.

The chain joins TRBV28 to TRBJ2-5; TCRdb returns TRBD2, unconfirmable since there is no DNA. Germline V gene sequence: CDR1 MDHEN, CDR2 SYDVKM. The CDR3 has 14 amino acids. CDR3: CASGDPGGQETQYF.

The chain links TRBV12-3 or TRBV12-4 to TRBJ1-2; the TRBD1 assignment by TCRdb is unverifiable without DNA. The CDR3 spans 13 residues. The CDR3 loop reads CASSYGGTYGYTF.

The chain uses TRBV11-1 and TRBJ2-6. Germline CDR1 is SGHAT and CDR2 is FQDESV (reference sequence). CDR3 length: 15 residues. CDR3 protein: CASSLSDSGANVLTF.